The subject of this entry is one T cell receptor (beta chain). Germline assignment: CDR1 LNHDA and CDR2 SQIVND (reference sequence). This CDR3 comprises 15 residues. Unmatched junction bases numbered 5, after V lost 3 bases and J lost 4 bases. The data were taken from a study of shared clonotypes between healthy human individuals. TCRdb's copy holds only in-frame clones and misses some; the assay was immunoSEQ multiplex PCR. The sample holds about 460,000 clones, roughly 80% seen once. Specimen: PBMCs. This clonotype originated in a woman between 35 and 50 years old in good health. Some clones in this sample may be carry-over from other donors' samples. This rearrangement joins TRBV19 to TRBJ2-3; 9 positions agree with TRBD1. The CDR3 sequence: CASSIRDRGADTQYF. CDR3 nucleotide sequence: TGTGCCAGTAGTATTCGCGACAGGGGGGCAGATACGCAGTATTTT.